One and the same sample provided the 8 T cell receptor beta chains below, sequenced in a study of shared clonotypes between healthy human individuals. Libraries were prepared by immunoSEQ multiplex PCR; TCRdb keeps only in-frame clonotypes and omits some of them. The table has roughly 2.2 million clones, over 85% seen once; the top ten hold about 0.39%. The material sequenced was naive CD4+ T cells from PBMCs. Described subset: CD45RA+ positively selected. The receptors were gathered from a man between 18 and 35 years old in good health. Some clones in this sample may be carry-over from other donors' samples.

The chain joins TRBV9 to TRBJ2-7; TRBD2 matches 7 bases. The V gene's germline CDR1 is SGDLS and CDR2 YYNGEE. This CDR3 has 16 residues. J lost 3 bases, V lost 0 bases, and 9 bases had no gene match. CDR3 region: CASSVGGGLPFYEQYF. CDR3 DNA sequence: TGTGCCAGCAGCGTAGGGGGGGGACTTCCCTTCTACGAGCAGTACTTC.

The chain recombines TRBV6-5 with TRBJ2-7, with D possibly matching TRBD2 (5 bases). V lost 6 bases to trimming and J lost 4 bases, with 16 bases between them. CDR3 length: 14 amino acids. Germline values: CDR1 MNHEY, CDR2 SVGAGI. The CDR3 sequence: CASRRDRKGYEQYF. CDR3 DNA: TGTGCCAGCAGGAGGGATCGGAAAGGGTACGAGCAGTACTTC.

This clone was picked up one time. The chain has TRBV2 and TRBJ2-3, with 9 bases lining up with TRBD1. The J segment lost 2 bases and the V segment lost 11 bases, leaving 8 bases of the junction unmatched. CDR3 length: 14 amino acids. Germline lookup yields CDR1 SNHLY and CDR2 FYNNEI. In nucleotides, the CDR3 is TGTGCCTGCCACCGGGACAGGGACACAGATACGCAGTATTTT. Translation: CACHRDRDTDTQYF.

CDR3 DNA sequence: TGTGCCAGCAGCTCGTCTCTAGTGAAGCAGTTCTTC. Translation gives CASSSSLVKQFF. This chain uses TRBV7-2 with TRBJ2-1; no definite D call. Germline CDR1 reads SGHTA; CDR2 reads FQGNSA. The CDR3 sequence is 12 residues long. The V and J ends lost 4 bases and 11 bases respectively, with 12 bases between them.

The V gene is TRBV11-2, the J gene TRBJ2-5; TRBD1 aligns across 9 bases. This CDR3 has 15 residues. Trimming removed 7 bases from V and 2 bases from J; junction bases left unmatched: 8. Germline-derived CDR1 and CDR2 are SGHAT and FQNNGV. DNA of the CDR3: TGTGCCAGCACGAGCGGGACAGGGCGACAAGAGACCCAGTACTTC. As protein: CASTSGTGRQETQYF.

The chain employs TRBV10-3 and TRBJ2-3; 10 nucleotides agree with TRBD1. The germline CDR1 and CDR2 sequences are ENHRY and SYGVKD. CDR3 length: 21 residues. V lost 8 bases, J lost 2 bases, and 25 bases stayed unmatched. Here the CDR3 reads CAIRRRSGTGVVRRVTDTQYF. The DNA for the CDR3 is TGTGCCATCCGAAGAAGATCGGGGACAGGGGTGGTGCGGCGGGTCACAGATACGCAGTATTTT.

V is TRBV6-1 and J is TRBJ2-4; D is tentatively TRBD1 or TRBD2 (5 bases each). This CDR3 contains 14 residues. Germline-derived CDR1 and CDR2 are MNHNS and SASEGT. Trimming removed 4 bases from V and 3 bases from J, with 10 bases in between. The CDR3 sequence: CASSAAGGKNIQYF. In DNA, the CDR3 is TGTGCCAGCAGTGCCGCTGGGGGCAAAAACATTCAGTACTTC.

The gene calls are TRBV28 and TRBJ1-2, with a tentative D call TRBD1 (5 bases). V shed 6 bases and J shed 8 bases, with 19 bases lying between them. The germline V gene has CDR1 MDHEN and CDR2 SYDVKM. The CDR3 sequence is 14 residues long. CDR3 in DNA: TGTGCCAGCAGCGAACAGGTCACGGGTGGAGGCTACACCTTC. It codes for CASSEQVTGGGYTF.